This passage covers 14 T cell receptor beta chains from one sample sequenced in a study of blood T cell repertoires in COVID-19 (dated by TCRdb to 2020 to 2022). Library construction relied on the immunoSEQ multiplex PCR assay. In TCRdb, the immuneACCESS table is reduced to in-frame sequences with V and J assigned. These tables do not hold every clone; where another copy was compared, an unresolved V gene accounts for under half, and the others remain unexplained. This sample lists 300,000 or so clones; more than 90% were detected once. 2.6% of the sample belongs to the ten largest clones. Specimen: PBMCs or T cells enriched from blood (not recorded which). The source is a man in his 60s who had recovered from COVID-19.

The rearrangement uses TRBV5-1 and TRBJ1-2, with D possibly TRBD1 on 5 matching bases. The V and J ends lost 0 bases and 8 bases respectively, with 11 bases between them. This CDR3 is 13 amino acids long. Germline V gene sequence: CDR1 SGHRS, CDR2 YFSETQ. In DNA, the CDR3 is TGCGCCAGCAGCTTGGAGAATGGGGCCGGCTACACCTTC. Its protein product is CASSLENGAGYTF.

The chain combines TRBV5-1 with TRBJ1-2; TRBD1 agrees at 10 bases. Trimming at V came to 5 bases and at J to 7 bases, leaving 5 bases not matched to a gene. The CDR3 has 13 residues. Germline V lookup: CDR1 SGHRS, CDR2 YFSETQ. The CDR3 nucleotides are TGCGCCAGCAGGCGACAGGGGGCCGGTGGCTACACCTTC. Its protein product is CASRRQGAGGYTF.

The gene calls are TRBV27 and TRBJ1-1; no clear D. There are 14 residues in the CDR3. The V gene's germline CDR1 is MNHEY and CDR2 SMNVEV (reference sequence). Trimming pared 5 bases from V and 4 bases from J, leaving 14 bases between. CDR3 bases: TGTGCCAGCAGTGATGGGAGCGTGAGCACTGAAGCTTTCTTT. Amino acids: CASSDGSVSTEAFF.

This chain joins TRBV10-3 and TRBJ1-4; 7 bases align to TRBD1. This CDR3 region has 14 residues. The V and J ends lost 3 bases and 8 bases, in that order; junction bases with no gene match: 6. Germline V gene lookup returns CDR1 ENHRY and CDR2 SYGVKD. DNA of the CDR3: TGTGCCATCAGTGATCGACAGGGCGGGGAAAAACTGTTTTTT. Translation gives CAISDRQGGEKLFF.

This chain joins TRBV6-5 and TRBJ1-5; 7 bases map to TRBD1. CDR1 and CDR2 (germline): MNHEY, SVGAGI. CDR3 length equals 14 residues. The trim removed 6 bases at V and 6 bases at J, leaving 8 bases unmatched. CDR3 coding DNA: TGTGCCAGCAGGGAGCGACAGGGCACTCAGCCCCAGCATTTT. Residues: CASRERQGTQPQHF.

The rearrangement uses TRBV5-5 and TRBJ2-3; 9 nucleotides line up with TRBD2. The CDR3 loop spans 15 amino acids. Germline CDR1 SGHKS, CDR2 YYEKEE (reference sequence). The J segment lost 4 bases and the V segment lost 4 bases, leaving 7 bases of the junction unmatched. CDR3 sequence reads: CASSLRASGADTQYF. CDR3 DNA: TGTGCCAGCAGCCTACGGGCTAGCGGGGCAGATACGCAGTATTTT. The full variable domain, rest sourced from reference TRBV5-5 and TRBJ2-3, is DAGVTQSPTHLIKTRGQQVTLRCSPISGHKSVSWYQQVLGQGPQFIFQYYEKEERGRGNFPDRFSARQFPNYSSELNVNALLLGDSALYLCASSLRASGADTQYFGPGTRLTVL.

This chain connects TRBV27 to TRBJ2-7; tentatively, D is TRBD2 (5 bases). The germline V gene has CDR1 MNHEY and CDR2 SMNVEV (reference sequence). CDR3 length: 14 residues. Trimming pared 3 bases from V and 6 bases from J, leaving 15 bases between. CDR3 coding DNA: TGTGCCAGCAGTTTTTCCAGGACTTCCGGCGAGCAGTACTTC. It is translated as CASSFSRTSGEQYF.

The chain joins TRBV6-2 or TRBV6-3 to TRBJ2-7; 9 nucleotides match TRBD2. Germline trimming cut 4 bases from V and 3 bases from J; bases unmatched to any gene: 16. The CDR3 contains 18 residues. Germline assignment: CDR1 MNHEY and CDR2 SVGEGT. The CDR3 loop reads CASSSPLIAREGRYEQYF. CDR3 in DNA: TGTGCCAGCAGTTCACCTCTTATCGCGCGGGAGGGCCGCTACGAGCAGTACTTC.

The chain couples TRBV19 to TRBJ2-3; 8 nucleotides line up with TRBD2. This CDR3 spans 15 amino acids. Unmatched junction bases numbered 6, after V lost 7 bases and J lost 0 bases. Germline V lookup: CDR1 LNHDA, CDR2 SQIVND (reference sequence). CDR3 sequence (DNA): TGTGCCAGTAAATTCGGGGGGGCTAGCACAGATACGCAGTATTTT. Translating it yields CASKFGGASTDTQYF.

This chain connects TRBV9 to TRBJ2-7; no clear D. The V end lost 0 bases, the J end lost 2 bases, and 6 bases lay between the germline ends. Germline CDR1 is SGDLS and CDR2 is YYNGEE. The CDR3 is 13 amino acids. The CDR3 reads CASSVGHPYEQYF. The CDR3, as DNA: TGTGCCAGCAGCGTAGGTCATCCCTACGAGCAGTACTTC.

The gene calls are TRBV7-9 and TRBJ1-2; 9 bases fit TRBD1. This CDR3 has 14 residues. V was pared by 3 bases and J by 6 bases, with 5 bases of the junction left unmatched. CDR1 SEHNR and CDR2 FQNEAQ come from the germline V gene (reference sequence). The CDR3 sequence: CASSLTGGLDGYTF. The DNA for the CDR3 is TGTGCCAGCAGCTTGACAGGGGGGCTAGATGGCTACACCTTC. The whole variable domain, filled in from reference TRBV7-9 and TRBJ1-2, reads DTGVSQNPRHKITKRGQNVTFRCDPISEHNRLYWYRQTLGQGPEFLTYFQNEAQLEKSRLLSDRFSAERPKGSFSTLEIQRTEQGDSAMYLCASSLTGGLDGYTFGSGTRLTVV.

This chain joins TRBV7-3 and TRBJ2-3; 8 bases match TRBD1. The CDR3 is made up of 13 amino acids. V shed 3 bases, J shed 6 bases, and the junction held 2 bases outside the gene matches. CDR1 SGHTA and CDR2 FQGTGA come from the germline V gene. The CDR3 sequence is CASSFTGGDTQYF. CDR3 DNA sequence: TGTGCCAGCAGCTTTACAGGGGGTGATACGCAGTATTTT.

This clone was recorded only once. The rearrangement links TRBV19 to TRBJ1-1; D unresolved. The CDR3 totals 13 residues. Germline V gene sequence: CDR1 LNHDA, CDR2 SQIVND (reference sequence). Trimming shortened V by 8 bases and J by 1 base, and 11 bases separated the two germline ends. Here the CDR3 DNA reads TGTGCCAGTGCCGGGTGGCAGAACACTGAAGCTTTCTTT. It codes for CASAGWQNTEAFF. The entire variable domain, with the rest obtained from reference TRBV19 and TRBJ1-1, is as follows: DGGITQSPKYLFRKEGQNVTLSCEQNLNHDAMYWYRQDPGQGLRLIYYSQIVNDFQKGDIAEGYSVSREKKESFPLTVTSAQKNPTAFYLCASAGWQNTEAFFGQGTRLTVV.

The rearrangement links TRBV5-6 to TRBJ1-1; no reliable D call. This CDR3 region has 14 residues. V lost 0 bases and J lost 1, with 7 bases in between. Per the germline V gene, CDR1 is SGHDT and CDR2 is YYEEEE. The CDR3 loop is CASSLGPRNTEAFF. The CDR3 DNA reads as TGTGCCAGCAGCTTGGGGCCAAGGAACACTGAAGCTTTCTTT.